This is a list of T cell receptor beta chains from one sample in a study of T-cell reconstitution after alpha-beta-depleted transplantation in children. TCRdb reprocessed the PCR reads with MiXCR, giving one entry per CDR3 protein. Of about 870,000 distinct CDR3 sequences listed, under 20% are singletons. The sample in question was PBMCs, mostly from graft donor cells, obtained 360 days after TCRalphabeta/CD19-depleted stem cell transplant. Receptors originate from a male patient between 5 and 17 years old who had a stem cell transplant for acute lymphoblastic leukemia, so the T cells may come from the graft donor. Both conserved end residues are part of each CDR3.

cdr3_aa: CSVGPGTDLYGYTF
j_call: TRBJ1-2
v_call: TRBV29-1

cdr3_aa: CATSRAGEGADTQYF
j_call: TRBJ2-3
v_call: TRBV15

cdr3_aa: CSARVGGAGVLTF
j_call: TRBJ2-6
v_call: TRBV20-1

cdr3_aa: CASSVRRDTQYF
j_call: TRBJ2-3
v_call: TRBV5-5

cdr3_aa: CASSPSAGYGTQYF
j_call: TRBJ2-3
v_call: TRBV14

cdr3_aa: CASSVEEGSSYEQYF
j_call: TRBJ2-7
v_call: TRBV9

cdr3_aa: CASSWTGGEAFF
j_call: TRBJ1-1
v_call: TRBV5-1

cdr3_aa: CASSNRQGRFSPLHF
j_call: TRBJ1-6
v_call: TRBV6-5

cdr3_aa: CATSQDPRPSTDTQYF
j_call: TRBJ2-3
v_call: TRBV15

cdr3_aa: CASRSLRTGNEQFF
j_call: TRBJ2-1
v_call: TRBV12-3/TRBV12-4

cdr3_aa: CASSWMSGRVSYEQYF
j_call: TRBJ2-7
v_call: TRBV5-6

cdr3_aa: CASSSQGEEKLFF
j_call: TRBJ1-4
v_call: TRBV7-8

cdr3_aa: CASSLVLAGGQLYNEQFF
j_call: TRBJ2-1
v_call: TRBV5-1

cdr3_aa: CASSLEDRETSGFLTDTQYF
j_call: TRBJ2-3
v_call: TRBV5-1

cdr3_aa: CASITGPNFYGYTF
j_call: TRBJ1-2
v_call: TRBV6-5

cdr3_aa: CASSPYSGNLYEQYF
j_call: TRBJ2-7
v_call: TRBV11-2

cdr3_aa: CASSPGLAVSYEQYF
j_call: TRBJ2-7
v_call: TRBV18

cdr3_aa: CASNKFASGSDEQYF
j_call: TRBJ2-7
v_call: TRBV2

cdr3_aa: CASSEYRQYF
j_call: TRBJ2-7
v_call: TRBV25-1

cdr3_aa: CASSSYSPVGQGEEKLFF
j_call: TRBJ1-4
v_call: TRBV10-2

cdr3_aa: CASSQGESGSPTDTQYF
j_call: TRBJ2-3
v_call: TRBV4-1

cdr3_aa: CATSRRTGIGGYTF
j_call: TRBJ1-2
v_call: TRBV15

cdr3_aa: CSASLDRASEQYF
j_call: TRBJ2-7
v_call: TRBV20-1

cdr3_aa: CATSDATGSYEQYF
j_call: TRBJ2-7
v_call: TRBV24-1

cdr3_aa: CASSSTSGTSTDTQYF
j_call: TRBJ2-3
v_call: TRBV5-1

cdr3_aa: CASSLLPSGRSSYEQYF
j_call: TRBJ2-7
v_call: TRBV7-6

cdr3_aa: CASSVGELSPITGELFF
j_call: TRBJ2-2
v_call: TRBV9

cdr3_aa: CSADQGLYEQYF
j_call: TRBJ2-7
v_call: TRBV20-1

cdr3_aa: CASSQMGGQPLMNTEAFF
j_call: TRBJ1-1
v_call: TRBV4-1

cdr3_aa: CASSILVQGAQPQHF
j_call: TRBJ1-5
v_call: TRBV19

cdr3_aa: CASSLSSGAQETQYF
j_call: TRBJ2-5
v_call: TRBV7-2

cdr3_aa: CASRGGMFHEQFF
j_call: TRBJ2-1
v_call: TRBV7-9

cdr3_aa: CASSFSGGFYEQYF
j_call: TRBJ2-7
v_call: TRBV5-5

cdr3_aa: CASSDNRLAGSTDTQYF
j_call: TRBJ2-3
v_call: TRBV10-1

cdr3_aa: CATSDPPGAGGPSGANVLTF
j_call: TRBJ2-6
v_call: TRBV24-1

cdr3_aa: CASSLGNLNEQFF
j_call: TRBJ2-1
v_call: TRBV7-9

cdr3_aa: CASSQETLGGQETQYF
j_call: TRBJ2-5
v_call: TRBV4-2

cdr3_aa: CSVVNRLSLNTEAFF
j_call: TRBJ1-1
v_call: TRBV29-1

cdr3_aa: CASSPTGFAEAFF
j_call: TRBJ1-1
v_call: TRBV12-3/TRBV12-4

cdr3_aa: CASRLQHGELFF
j_call: TRBJ2-2
v_call: TRBV9

cdr3_aa: CASSLTGGGQETQYF
j_call: TRBJ2-5
v_call: TRBV5-1

cdr3_aa: CASSKDHDTDTQYF
j_call: TRBJ2-3
v_call: TRBV7-6

cdr3_aa: CASSQDGIPYEQYF
j_call: TRBJ2-7
v_call: TRBV14

cdr3_aa: CSVAGEFFYEQYF
j_call: TRBJ2-7
v_call: TRBV29-1

cdr3_aa: CASSQVGATTQYF
j_call: TRBJ2-3
v_call: TRBV3-1

cdr3_aa: CASSVDLIQETQYF
j_call: TRBJ2-5
v_call: TRBV9

cdr3_aa: CASSSSPAGGVLGTDTQYF
j_call: TRBJ2-3
v_call: TRBV7-8

cdr3_aa: CSARPQGYDGYTF
j_call: TRBJ1-2
v_call: TRBV20-1

cdr3_aa: CASSLYGEPGTQYF
j_call: TRBJ2-5
v_call: TRBV12-3/TRBV12-4

cdr3_aa: CASSPQGEDTQYF
j_call: TRBJ2-3
v_call: TRBV7-9

cdr3_aa: CAWGGLAGRGYF
j_call: TRBJ2-3
v_call: TRBV30

cdr3_aa: CASSSGLAGAALQETQYF
j_call: TRBJ2-5
v_call: TRBV11-1

cdr3_aa: CSVVKGNYGYTF
j_call: TRBJ1-2
v_call: TRBV29-1

cdr3_aa: CASWKQGAREKLFF
j_call: TRBJ1-4
v_call: TRBV6-1